Below, 18 T cell receptor beta chains from the same sample are listed, as sequenced in a study of breast tumors, draining lymph nodes, adjacent tissues. TCRdb reprocessed the multiplex PCR reads with MiXCR, giving one entry per CDR3 protein. The sample contains roughly 70,000 distinct CDR3 sequences, 43% of which appear only once. Sequencing was carried out using breast tumor tissue. All receptors derive from a female donor with breast cancer. Some clones in this sample may be carry-over from other donors' samples.

The rearrangement uses TRBV14 and TRBJ2-3; possibly TRBD1 or TRBD2 for D (5 bases each). In germline, CDR1 is SGHDN, CDR2 FVKESK. CDR3 length: 15 amino acids. V dropped 4 bases and J dropped 2 bases, with 13 bases sitting between them. In DNA form, the CDR3 reads TGTGCCAGCAGCCCTGTTTTAGGGACCACAGATACGCAGTATTTT. This sequence encodes CASSPVLGTTDTQYF.

As for this clonotype: In this CDR3 the conserved last residue, phenylalanine or tryptophan, is missing, so a read error is likely. Because the CDR3's place on the DNA is in doubt, the DNA is left out and the CDR3 is given as listed by TCRdb. The chain has TRBV13 and TRBJ2-2; the listed D gene, TRBD1, was not tested against the DNA. CDR1 and CDR2 (germline): PRHDT, FYEKMQ (reference sequence). A total of 17 residues make up the CDR3, ends included. The chain's CDR3 is CASSSALRDRNTGELRI.

Worth noting for this clonotype: A much larger clone sits a single nucleotide away, making a read error possible. V is TRBV20-1 and J is TRBJ2-1; TRBD2 matches 14 bases. CDR1 is DFQATT and CDR2 is SNEGSKA in the germline V gene (reference sequence). The CDR3 runs to 16 residues. CDR3 sequence reads: CSARGLAGAPYSEQFF. The CDR3, as DNA: TGCAGTGCCCGGGGACTAGCGGGGGCGCCCTACAGTGAGCAGTTCTTC.

Ten or more counts support this clonotype. This rearrangement joins TRBV19 to TRBJ1-2; D not resolved. Germline CDR1 is LNHDA and CDR2 is SQIVND (reference sequence). The CDR3 is 13 residues long. V shed 2 bases and J shed 4 bases, with 8 bases lying between them. CDR3 sequence (DNA): TGTGCCAGTAGTATACCCGCCAGCTATGGCTACACCTTC. This codes for CASSIPASYGYTF.

This clonotype was recorded at least ten times. The rearrangement joins TRBV6-5 to TRBJ2-7; D gene ambiguous. Per germline, CDR1 MNHEY and CDR2 SVGAGI. The CDR3 is 12 amino acids. Trimming took off 4 bases at V and 6 bases at J, with 10 bases between the two ends. CDR3 protein: CASSSRTFEQYF. CDR3 in DNA: TGTGCCAGCAGTTCCCGGACCTTCGAGCAGTACTTC.

This clonotype was detected ten times or more. The rearrangement joins TRBV4-1 to TRBJ1-2; D gene unclear. Trimming cost V 4 bases and J 5 bases, with 17 bases left between them. The CDR3 consists of 15 residues. Per the germline V gene, CDR1 is MGHRA and CDR2 is YSYEKL. This CDR3 reads CASSPYPHRGYGYTF. The CDR3 DNA reads as TGCGCCAGCAGCCCCTACCCACACCGCGGATATGGCTACACCTTC.

The chain carries TRBV7-6 and TRBJ1-1; tentative D call: TRBD1 (6 bases). Germline CDR1 SGHVS, CDR2 FNYEAQ. V was shortened by 4 bases and J by 4 bases, with 13 bases between the two germline ends. The CDR3 totals 14 residues. The CDR3 reads CASSSRGGSTEAFF. The CDR3 DNA reads as TGTGCCAGCAGCTCGAGGGGGGGATCCACTGAAGCTTTCTTT.

Comments on this clonotype: At one of its ends the junction is not consistent with the germline gene, which may arise from a read error. The genes are TRBV13 and TRBJ1-4; a possible D gene is TRBD1 (5 bases). The CDR3 totals 15 residues. Germline CDR1 is PRHDT and CDR2 is FYEKMQ (reference sequence). The CDR3 loop reads CASSWGGRTNEKLVF. As DNA, the CDR3 is TGTGCCAGCAGCTGGGGGGGGAGAACTAATGAAAAACTGGTTTTT.

The chain recombines TRBV7-2 with TRBJ2-1; the match to TRBD2 covers 13 bases. V shed 5 bases, J shed 2 bases, and the junction held 3 bases outside the gene matches. CDR1 and CDR2 from the germline V gene are SGHTA and FQGNSA. This CDR3 is 16 amino acids long. CDR3 sequence (DNA): TGTGCCAGCAGCGGGACTAGCGGGACGGCCTACAATGAGCAGTTCTTC. As protein: CASSGTSGTAYNEQFF.

Of note for this clonotype: Possible read error: a much larger clone is one base away. V and J are TRBV5-4 and TRBJ1-1; D is perhaps TRBD1 (5 bases). The CDR3 has 14 amino acids. In germline, CDR1 is SGHNT, CDR2 YYREEE (reference sequence). CDR3 amino acids: CAGSLKGKNTEAFF. The CDR3 bases are TGTGCCGGCAGCTTGAAGGGGAAGAACACTGAAGCTTTCTTT.

This chain joins TRBV14 and TRBJ1-4; D is ambiguous. CDR1 is SGHDN, CDR2 FVKESK, per germline. The CDR3 length is 16 residues. The V and J ends lost 2 bases and 3 bases respectively, with 13 bases between them. CDR3 protein: CASSQLRESPNEKLFF. For the CDR3, the DNA is TGTGCCAGCAGCCAACTCCGAGAGAGTCCTAATGAAAAACTGTTTTTT.

The CDR3 DNA reads as TGTGCCACCAGTGATGACGGTTACTATGGCTACACCTTC. Translating gives CATSDDGYYGYTF. The chain carries TRBV24-1 and TRBJ1-2; D remains unclear. The CDR3 has 13 residues. CDR1 and CDR2 (germline): KGHDR, SFDVKD. Trimming stripped 3 bases from V and 3 bases from J, with 7 bases between.

This clonotype has more than one count but fewer than ten. The CDR3 ends on some other residue instead of the conserved phenylalanine or tryptophan, so this is likely a read error. The V gene is TRBV7-2, the J gene TRBJ2-5; TRBD1 matches at 8 bases. Germline V gene lookup returns CDR1 SGHTA and CDR2 FQGNSA. The CDR3 runs to 14 residues. CDR3 loop: CAGSVQGASETQYL. In DNA form, the CDR3 reads TGTGCCGGCAGCGTCCAGGGGGCTTCTGAGACCCAGTACCTC.

This clonotype was recorded at least ten times. The chain recombines TRBV7-2 with TRBJ2-5; D is uncertain. CDR1 and CDR2 (germline): SGHTA, FQGNSA. V was pared by 5 bases and J by 4 bases, with 11 bases between. CDR3 length: 13 amino acids. CDR3 sequence reads: CASSGAWGETQYF. In DNA form, the CDR3 reads TGTGCCAGCAGCGGAGCATGGGGAGAGACCCAGTACTTC.

This clonotype has a count of ten or more. The chain combines TRBV12-5 with TRBJ2-2; D is unclear. CDR1 and CDR2 (germline): LGHNT, FRNRAP. V was cut by 5 bases and J by 6 bases, with 10 bases left in between. This CDR3 contains 13 residues. This chain's CDR3 is CASGLRSAGELFF. The CDR3 coding sequence is TGTGCTAGTGGTCTGCGGTCGGCCGGGGAGCTGTTTTTT.

This clonotype is medium-sized. J is TRBJ1-2 and V is TRBV20-1; no reliable D call. The CDR3 covers 12 residues. CDR1 and CDR2 from the germline V gene are DFQATT and SNEGSKA (reference sequence). Trimming took off 0 bases at V and 8 bases at J, with 10 bases between the two ends. The CDR3 DNA is TGCAGTGCTAGAGAAACGATTCAAGGCTACACCTTC. Its protein is CSARETIQGYTF.

The V call is TRBV7-9, the J call TRBJ2-5; 8 bases are a match to TRBD1. CDR1 is SEHNR, CDR2 FQNEAQ, per germline (reference sequence). The V gene end was trimmed by 9 bases and the J gene end by 4 bases; junction bases not matched to a gene: 10. The CDR3 extends over 14 amino acids. CDR3 loop: CASAGQGQRETQYF. In DNA, the CDR3 is TGTGCCAGTGCAGGACAGGGACAGAGAGAGACCCAGTACTTC.

The sample holds many counts of this clonotype. V usage is TRBV5-5 and J usage is TRBJ2-5; TRBD2 matches at 12 bases. The V segment lost 4 bases and the J segment 5 bases; nucleotides outside the gene matches: 9. The CDR3 spans 16 residues. From germline, CDR1 is SGHKS and CDR2 YYEKEE (reference sequence). The CDR3 region has the DNA TGTGCCAGCAGCCTTGGGACTAGCGGGTCCCCGGAGACCCAGTACTTC. This codes for CASSLGTSGSPETQYF. Based on the CDR3 plus reference TRBV5-5 and TRBJ2-5, the full variable domain is DAGVTQSPTHLIKTRGQQVTLRCSPISGHKSVSWYQQVLGQGPQFIFQYYEKEERGRGNFPDRFSARQFPNYSSELNVNALLLGDSALYLCASSLGTSGSPETQYFGPGTRLLVL.